Below, 5 T cell receptor beta chains from the same sample are listed, as sequenced in a study of cytomegalovirus exposure and HLA in healthy donors. It was with 60 Vbeta and 13 Jbeta primers that the PCR ran. This table comes from immunoSEQ multiplex PCR, and its TCRdb copy is limited to in-frame clones, with some not included. The data show about 240,000 clones, 70% to 90% seen once. Sequenced input: PBMCs. These TCRs come from a woman aged 55 to 70 in good health and CMV-seropositive.

The V call is TRBV9, the J call TRBJ1-6; unclear D gene. The CDR3 length is 13 residues. Germline loops: CDR1 SGDLS, CDR2 YYNGEE. V lost 3 bases to trimming and J lost 8 bases, with 9 bases between them. DNA for the CDR3: TGTGCCAGCAGCGCAGTCTCAGATTCACCCCTCCACTTT. It codes for CASSAVSDSPLHF.

The V and J genes are TRBV7-6 and TRBJ1-1; D possibly corresponds to TRBD1 (5 bases). The CDR3 extends over 14 amino acids. Germline values: CDR1 SGHVS, CDR2 FNYEAQ. V lost 5 bases, J lost 4 bases, and 14 bases lay in between. The CDR3 DNA is TGTGCCAGCAGCAAAGGTGTGGGGGGCACTGAAGCTTTCTTT. Translation gives CASSKGVGGTEAFF.

V and J are TRBV6-1 and TRBJ2-5; 10 bases agree with TRBD2. The CDR3 is 16 residues long. Germline CDR1 is MNHNS and CDR2 is SASEGT. V trimming: 2 bases; J trimming: 4 bases; junction bases outside the gene matches: 7. The DNA of the CDR3 is TGTGCCAGCAGTGAAACATTAGCGGGAGGACGAGAGACCCAGTACTTC. Its translation: CASSETLAGGRETQYF.

The chain recombines TRBV9 with TRBJ2-1, with D possibly being TRBD2 (5 bases). This CDR3 has 15 residues. Germline CDR1 and CDR2: SGDLS and YYNGEE. The ends were cut back, 0 bases at V and 5 bases at J, with 12 bases in the middle. The CDR3 bases are TGTGCCAGCAGCGTAGCGCCGGGATCCGACAATGAGCAGTTCTTC. This sequence encodes CASSVAPGSDNEQFF.

This clone was recorded a few times. V is TRBV5-1 and J is TRBJ2-2, with 10 bases that match TRBD2. The CDR3 is 17 residues long. CDR1 and CDR2 from the germline V gene are SGHRS and YFSETQ. V lost 5 bases to trimming and J lost 0 bases; unmatched junction nucleotides: 7. In DNA form, the CDR3 reads TGCGCCAGCAGTGCTAGCGGGAGTGTGGCGAACACCGGGGAGCTGTTTTTT. Amino acid sequence: CASSASGSVANTGELFF.